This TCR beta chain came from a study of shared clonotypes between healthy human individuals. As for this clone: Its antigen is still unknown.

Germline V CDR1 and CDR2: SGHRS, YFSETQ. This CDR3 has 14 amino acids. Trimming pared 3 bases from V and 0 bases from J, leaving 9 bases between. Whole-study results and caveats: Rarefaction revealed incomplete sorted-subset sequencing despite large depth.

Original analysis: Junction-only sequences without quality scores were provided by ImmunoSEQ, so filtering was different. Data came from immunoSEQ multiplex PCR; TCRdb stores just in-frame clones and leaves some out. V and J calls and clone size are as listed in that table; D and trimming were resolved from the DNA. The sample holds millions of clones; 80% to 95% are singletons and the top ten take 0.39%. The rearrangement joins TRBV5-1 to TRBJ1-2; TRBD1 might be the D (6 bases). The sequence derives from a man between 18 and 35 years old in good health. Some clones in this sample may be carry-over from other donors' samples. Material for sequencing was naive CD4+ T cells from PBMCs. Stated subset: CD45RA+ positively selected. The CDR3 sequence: CASSSDSPNYGYTF. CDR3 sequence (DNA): TGCGCCAGCAGCTCGGACAGCCCTAACTATGGCTACACCTTC.